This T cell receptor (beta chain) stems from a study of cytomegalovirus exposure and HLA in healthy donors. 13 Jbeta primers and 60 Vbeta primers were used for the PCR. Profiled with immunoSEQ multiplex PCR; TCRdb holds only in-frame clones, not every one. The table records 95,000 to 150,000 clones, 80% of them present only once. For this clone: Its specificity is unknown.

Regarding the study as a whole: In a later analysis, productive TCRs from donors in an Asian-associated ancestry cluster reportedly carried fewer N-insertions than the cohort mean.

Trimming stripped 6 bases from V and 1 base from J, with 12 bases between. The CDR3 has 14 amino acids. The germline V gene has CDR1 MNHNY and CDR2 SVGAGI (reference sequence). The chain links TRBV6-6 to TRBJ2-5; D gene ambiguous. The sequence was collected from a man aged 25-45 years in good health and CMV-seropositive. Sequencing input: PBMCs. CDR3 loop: CASSLNSIQETQYF. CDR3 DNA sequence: TGTGCCAGCAGCCTCAACAGTATCCAAGAGACCCAGTACTTC.